Shown below are 18 T cell receptor beta chains from a single sample sequenced in a study of T cell changes during pregnancy in multiple sclerosis. Method: immunoSEQ multiplex PCR; TCRdb's copy keeps in-frame clones and lacks some. The table lists over 65,000 clones, roughly 90% of them singletons. The sequencing used peripheral blood, collected in the first trimester of pregnancy. All receptors come from a female donor with multiple sclerosis, enrolled in a pregnancy study.

V gene TRBV14 combines with J gene TRBJ2-2; weak D call: TRBD2 (5 bases). The CDR3 contains 18 residues. The germline V gene encodes CDR1 SGHDN and CDR2 FVKESK. Deletions cut 1 base from V and 0 bases from J, with 15 bases between. The CDR3 protein is CASSQVRGFWANTGELFF. The CDR3 nucleotides read TGTGCCAGCAGCCAAGTGAGAGGGTTTTGGGCGAACACCGGGGAGCTGTTTTTT.

The genes are TRBV28 and TRBJ2-2; D might be TRBD1 (5 bases). Trimming pared 6 bases from V and 0 bases from J, leaving 11 bases between. Per the germline V gene, CDR1 is MDHEN and CDR2 is SYDVKM. CDR3 length: 15 amino acids. CDR3 DNA: TGTGCCAGCAGAACTACAGGACCGAACACCGGGGAGCTGTTTTTT. Translation gives CASRTTGPNTGELFF.

The chain joins TRBV15 to TRBJ2-7; TRBD1 might be the D (5 bases). V lost 2 bases and J 0 bases, leaving 11 bases between the germline ends. From germline, CDR1 is LNHNV and CDR2 YYDKDF (reference sequence). The CDR3 consists of 15 residues. CDR3 DNA sequence: TGTGCCACCAGCAGATCTCGACAGAGCTCCTACGAGCAGTACTTC. Residues: CATSRSRQSSYEQYF.

This clone was picked up a small number of times. The chain uses TRBV16 and TRBJ1-6; D is undetermined. V was cut by 4 bases and J by 3 bases, with 16 bases left in between. The CDR3 loop spans 17 amino acids. Germline-derived CDR1 and CDR2 are KGHSY and FQNENV. For the CDR3, the DNA is TGTGCCAGCAGCCTTGAAGTGCCCGGGGTCTATAATTCACCCCTCCACTTT. It specifies CASSLEVPGVYNSPLHF.

This clone was picked up many times. The chain's CDR3 is CASSQDSDRNTGELFF. The CDR3 DNA follows: TGTGCCAGCAGCCAAGACTCCGACAGGAACACCGGGGAGCTGTTTTTT. The chain couples TRBV4-2 to TRBJ2-2, with D perhaps matching TRBD1 (5 bases). The CDR3 length is 16 residues. V was cut by 0 bases and J by 1 base, with 9 bases left in between. From germline, CDR1 is LGHNA and CDR2 YNFKEQ.

The J gene is TRBJ2-2, the V gene TRBV6-1, with a tentative D call TRBD1 (6 bases). Trimming cost V 1 base and J 6 bases, with 12 bases left between them. Germline V gene data show CDR1 as MNHNS and CDR2 as SASEGT. This CDR3 region has 15 residues. This chain's CDR3 is CASSEVAGDPGELFF. The CDR3 region has the DNA TGTGCCAGCAGTGAAGTGGCAGGGGACCCCGGGGAGCTGTTTTTT.

J is TRBJ2-1 and V is TRBV9; D is unclear. This CDR3 comprises 15 residues. The V gene's germline CDR1 is SGDLS and CDR2 YYNGEE. Trimming removed 0 bases from V and 3 bases from J, with 10 bases in between. CDR3 amino acids: CASSVEESVYNEQFF. In DNA form, the CDR3 reads TGTGCCAGCAGCGTAGAGGAGTCGGTCTACAATGAGCAGTTCTTC.

The chain carries TRBV4-3 and TRBJ2-1; D unclear. Per the germline V gene, CDR1 is LGHNA and CDR2 is YSLEER. CDR3 size: 14 residues. The V and J ends lost 7 bases and 3 bases respectively, with 13 bases between them. CDR3 in amino acids: CASTPEDFYNEQFF. CDR3 sequence (DNA): TGCGCCAGCACCCCCGAGGATTTCTACAATGAGCAGTTCTTC.

V and J are TRBV15 and TRBJ2-1; perhaps TRBD2 as D (5 bases). The CDR3 totals 12 residues. Germline CDR1 LNHNV, CDR2 YYDKDF (reference sequence). The V and J ends lost 0 bases and 9 bases respectively, with 6 bases between them. CDR3: CATSRDRGEQFF. For the CDR3, the DNA is TGTGCCACCAGCAGAGACCGGGGTGAGCAGTTCTTC.

The chain has TRBV12-5 and TRBJ2-1; 9 bases agree with TRBD1. The CDR3 is made up of 16 amino acids. The germline gives CDR1 LGHNT, CDR2 FRNRAP. The V and J ends lost 6 bases and 2 bases, in that order; junction bases with no gene match: 8. Here the CDR3 reads CASGPPGTGPYNEQFF. In DNA form, the CDR3 reads TGTGCTAGTGGCCCCCCCGGGACAGGGCCCTACAATGAGCAGTTCTTC.

This clone was observed once. V and J are TRBV6-5 and TRBJ2-3, with 7 positions matching TRBD1. The germline gives CDR1 MNHEY, CDR2 SVGAGI. The V segment lost 4 bases and the J segment 4 bases; nucleotides outside the gene matches: 8. The CDR3 covers 15 residues. The DNA of the CDR3 is TGTGCCAGCAGTTCCCCGACAGGGAGAGCAGATACGCAGTATTTT. Its translation is CASSSPTGRADTQYF.

The CDR3 region is CACTLRLAHSYEQYF. CDR3 coding DNA: TGTGCCTGTACTCTTAGACTAGCGCACTCCTACGAGCAGTACTTC. The gene calls are TRBV30 and TRBJ2-7; 8 bases are a match to TRBD2. Germline CDR1 GTSNPN, CDR2 SVGIG (reference sequence). The CDR3 is 15 residues long. V dropped 6 bases and J dropped 0; count of bases not matched to a gene: 10.

The chain links TRBV6-4 to TRBJ2-3; TRBD2 matches 11 bases. J lost 2 bases, V lost 0 bases, and 1 base had no gene match. Germline CDR1 MRHNA, CDR2 SNTAGT. There are 16 residues in the CDR3. The CDR3 DNA follows: TGTGCCAGCAGTGACTCTAGCGGGGGGGCCACAGATACGCAGTATTTT. Amino acid sequence: CASSDSSGGATDTQYF.

The rearrangement uses TRBV2 and TRBJ1-1, with no clear D. With 2 bases removed from V and 0 bases from J, the gap between germline ends came to 10 bases. CDR3 length: 15 amino acids. Germline V gene lookup returns CDR1 SNHLY and CDR2 FYNNEI. The CDR3 sequence: CASSERQTMNTEAFF. The CDR3 DNA is TGTGCCAGCAGTGAACGTCAGACAATGAACACTGAAGCTTTCTTT. The full variable domain, completed using reference TRBV2 and TRBJ1-1, is EPEVTQTPSHQVTQMGQEVILRCVPISNHLYFYWYRQILGQKVEFLVSFYNNEISEKSEIFDDQFSVERPDGSNFTLKIRSTKLEDSAMYFCASSERQTMNTEAFFGQGTRLTVV.

The J gene is TRBJ2-1, the V gene TRBV10-3; D is uncertain. The V gene lost 0 bases and the J gene lost 6 bases, with 6 bases spanning the gap. This CDR3 spans 13 amino acids. CDR1 is ENHRY, CDR2 SYGVKD, per germline. The CDR3 reads CAISESGPNEQFF. CDR3 bases: TGTGCCATCAGTGAGTCGGGCCCCAATGAGCAGTTCTTC.

The chain couples TRBV6-1 to TRBJ1-2, with D hard to call. This CDR3 has 12 amino acids. Between the trimmed V and J ends, which lost 6 bases and 8 bases, there was a span of 13 bases. CDR1 MNHNS and CDR2 SASEGT come from the germline V gene. This chain's CDR3 is CASSTYAMGYTF. The CDR3 nucleotides are TGTGCCAGCAGCACTTATGCGATGGGCTACACCTTC.

This clone was found a few times. The chain combines TRBV19 with TRBJ1-5, with D perhaps matching TRBD1 (5 bases). V dropped 5 bases and J dropped 1 base, with 12 bases sitting between them. Germline V gene lookup returns CDR1 LNHDA and CDR2 SQIVND (reference sequence). This CDR3 is 15 amino acids long. In DNA form, the CDR3 reads TGTGCCAGTAGTTCGATATCAGGGAGCAATCAGCCCCAGCATTTT. Protein sequence: CASSSISGSNQPQHF.

This chain uses TRBV19 with TRBJ2-5, with TRBD1 matching 9 bases. The V segment lost 6 bases and the J segment 2 bases; nucleotides outside the gene matches: 4. CDR3 length: 14 residues. CDR1 and CDR2 (germline): LNHDA, SQIVND (reference sequence). The CDR3 loop reads CASRLGQGQETQYF. The CDR3 bases are TGTGCCAGTAGGCTGGGACAGGGACAAGAGACCCAGTACTTC. Full variable domain (missing parts from reference TRBV19 and TRBJ2-5): DGGITQSPKYLFRKEGQNVTLSCEQNLNHDAMYWYRQDPGQGLRLIYYSQIVNDFQKGDIAEGYSVSREKKESFPLTVTSAQKNPTAFYLCASRLGQGQETQYFGPGTRLLVL.